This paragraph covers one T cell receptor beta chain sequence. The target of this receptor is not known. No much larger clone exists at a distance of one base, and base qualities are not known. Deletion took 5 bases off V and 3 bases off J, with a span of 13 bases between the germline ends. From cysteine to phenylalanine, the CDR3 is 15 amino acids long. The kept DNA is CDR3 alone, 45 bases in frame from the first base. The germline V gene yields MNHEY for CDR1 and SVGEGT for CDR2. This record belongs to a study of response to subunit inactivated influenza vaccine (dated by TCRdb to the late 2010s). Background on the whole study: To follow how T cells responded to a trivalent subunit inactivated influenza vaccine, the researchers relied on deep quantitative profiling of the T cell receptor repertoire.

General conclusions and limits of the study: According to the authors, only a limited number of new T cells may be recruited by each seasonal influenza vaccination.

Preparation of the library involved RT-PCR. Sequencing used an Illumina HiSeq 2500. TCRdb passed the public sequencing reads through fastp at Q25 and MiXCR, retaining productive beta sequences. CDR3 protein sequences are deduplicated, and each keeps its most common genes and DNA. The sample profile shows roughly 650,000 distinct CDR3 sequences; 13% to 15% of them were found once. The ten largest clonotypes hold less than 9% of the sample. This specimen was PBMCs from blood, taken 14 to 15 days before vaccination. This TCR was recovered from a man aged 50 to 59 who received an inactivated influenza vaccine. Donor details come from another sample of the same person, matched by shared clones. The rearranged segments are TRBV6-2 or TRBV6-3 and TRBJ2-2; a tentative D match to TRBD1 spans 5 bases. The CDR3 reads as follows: CASSPRRRDTGELFF. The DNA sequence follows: TGTGCCAGCAGTCCCCGGCGCAGGGACACCGGGGAGCTGTTTTTT.